These T cell receptor beta chains were read from a single sample in a study of CD4 T cells in relation to SARS-CoV-2 and coronaviruses. No antigens are known for them. Sequencing was performed with immunoSEQ multiplex PCR; in TCRdb, only in-frame clones are kept and a portion is missing. The table lists around 35,000 clones, approximately 77% of them singletons. The material sequenced was naive CD4+ T cells from PBMCs, cultured in vitro. These receptors originate from an adult with COVID-19. Both conserved end residues are part of each CDR3. Fields, in order: CDR3 length, D gene, V gene, J gene, clone size, CDR3 protein, CDR3 DNA. A D gene is named only where the DNA matches it firmly. The listing skips clone size in some rows; elsewhere it reads once, few, many or a size class.

13,NA,TRBV25-1,TRBJ2-7,NA,CASGKNGPYEQYF,TGTGCCAGCGGTAAGAACGGACCCTACGAGCAGTACTTC
13,NA,TRBV27,TRBJ2-3,NA,CASTPIVGDTQYF,TGTGCCAGCACGCCCATCGTGGGAGATACGCAGTATTTT
15,NA,TRBV9,TRBJ1-2,NA,CASSVGGVTNYGYTF,TGTGCCAGCAGCGTAGGTGGCGTAACTAACTATGGCTACACCTTC
13,NA,TRBV15,TRBJ2-5,once,CATRVGGLETQYF,TGTGCCACCAGGGTAGGGGGGCTGGAGACCCAGTACTTC
13,NA,TRBV24-1,TRBJ2-5,NA,CATSDSHQETQYF,TGTGCCACCAGTGACAGCCATCAAGAGACCCAGTACTTC
17,NA,TRBV5-5,TRBJ2-7,NA,CASSMGGRTDLSYEQYF,TGTGCCAGCAGTATGGGGGGTAGGACTGACCTCTCCTACGAGCAGTACTTC
15,NA,TRBV3-1/TRBV3-2,TRBJ2-3,NA,CASSQDGSGTDTQYF,TGTGCCAGCAGCCAAGATGGTTCGGGAACAGATACGCAGTATTTT
13,NA,TRBV5-3,TRBJ2-2,few,CARSLGSTGELFF,TGTGCCAGAAGCTTGGGCAGCACCGGGGAGCTGTTTTTT
12,NA,TRBV7-2,TRBJ2-5,NA,CASSSPLHRVNF,TGTGCCAGCAGCTCCCCCCTGCACAGGGTCAACTTC
16,TRBD2,TRBV4-3,TRBJ2-5,NA,CASSHGTSGPTETQYF,TGCGCCAGCAGCCACGGGACTAGCGGGCCAACGGAGACCCAGTACTTC
15,TRBD2,TRBV4-1,TRBJ2-7,NA,CASSQGVLAGYEQYF,TGCGCCAGCAGCCAAGGGGTACTAGCGGGTTACGAGCAGTACTTC
15,NA,TRBV7-9,TRBJ1-1,NA,CASSPRRTGNTEAFF,TGTGCCAGCAGCCCCCGACGTACGGGGAACACTGAAGCTTTCTTT
15,NA,TRBV7-2,TRBJ2-1,few,CASSLWPTWREEQFF,TGTGCCAGCAGCTTATGGCCGACTTGGCGGGAAGAGCAGTTCTTC
13,TRBD1,TRBV28,TRBJ1-6,few,CASSPGGISPLHF,TGTGCCAGCAGCCCAGGGGGAATTTCACCCCTCCACTTT
14,TRBD1,TRBV29-1,TRBJ1-5,NA,CSVAYGTVNQPQHF,TGCAGCGTTGCATACGGGACAGTCAATCAGCCCCAGCATTTT
15,NA,TRBV27,TRBJ2-7,NA,CASSLRVDSSYEQYF,TGTGCCAGCAGTTTACGGGTAGACAGCTCCTACGAGCAGTACTTC
19,TRBD2,TRBV5-4,TRBJ2-2,NA,CASSLPLGAGGPGTGELFF,TGTGCCAGCAGCTTGCCTCTAGGAGCGGGAGGGCCTGGCACCGGGGAGCTGTTTTTT
12,NA,TRBV28,TRBJ1-1,few,CASRQGVTEAFF,TGTGCCAGCAGACAAGGGGTCACTGAAGCTTTCTTT
14,NA,TRBV14,TRBJ2-2,NA,CASSQAFGAGELFF,TGTGCCAGCAGCCAAGCGTTTGGGGCCGGGGAGCTGTTTTTT
13,TRBD1,TRBV7-9,TRBJ1-4,NA,CASRTNRGEKLFF,TGTGCCAGCAGAACTAACAGGGGCGAAAAACTGTTTTTT
17,TRBD1,TRBV7-2,TRBJ2-7,NA,CASSLVGTADSRSEQYF,TGTGCCAGCAGCTTAGTAGGGACAGCAGATTCGAGGAGCGAGCAGTACTTC
15,TRBD2,TRBV7-2,TRBJ2-1,NA,CASSLVAGVANEQFF,TGTGCCAGCAGCTTAGTAGCGGGAGTGGCGAATGAGCAGTTCTTC
15,TRBD1,TRBV28,TRBJ2-2,NA,CASSLGQENTGELFF,TGTGCCAGCAGTTTAGGACAGGAGAACACCGGGGAGCTGTTTTTT
14,TRBD2,TRBV6-5,TRBJ2-2,NA,CASSSGTWGGELFF,TGTGCCAGCAGTAGCGGGACCTGGGGCGGGGAGCTGTTTTTT
15,TRBD2,TRBV7-2,TRBJ2-5,NA,CASSLDRAGAETQYF,TGTGCCAGCAGCTTAGACCGGGCGGGAGCGGAGACCCAGTACTTC
16,NA,TRBV24-1,TRBJ2-1,NA,CATSDRRLGSYNEQFF,TGTGCCACCAGTGACCGGCGCCTGGGATCCTACAATGAGCAGTTCTTC
10,NA,TRBV7-3,TRBJ2-7,NA,CASSYYEQYF,TGTGCCAGCAGCTACTACGAGCAGTACTTC
17,TRBD2,TRBV15,TRBJ2-3,NA,CATSRDGREAPLDTQYF,TGTGCCACCAGCAGAGATGGGAGGGAGGCCCCTCTGGATACGCAGTATTTT
17,TRBD1,TRBV6-6,TRBJ1-3,NA,CASSPPGQLYSGNTIYF,TGTGCCAGCAGTCCGCCGGGACAGCTATACTCTGGAAACACCATATATTTT
14,TRBD1,TRBV19,TRBJ2-7,NA,CASSADRSSYEQYF,TGTGCCAGTAGTGCGGACAGGAGCTCCTACGAGCAGTACTTC
14,NA,TRBV6-2/TRBV6-3,TRBJ2-2,few,CASSYSQDTGELFF,TGTGCCAGCAGTTACTCCCAGGACACCGGGGAGCTGTTTTTT
13,NA,TRBV19,TRBJ1-1,NA,CASSGTVNTEAFF,TGTGCCAGTAGTGGGACGGTGAACACTGAAGCTTTCTTT
14,NA,TRBV5-4,TRBJ2-3,once,CASSIGDGTDTQYF,TGTGCCAGCAGTATAGGGGACGGCACAGATACGCAGTATTTT
15,TRBD2,TRBV18,TRBJ2-1,NA,CASSPGLAGGNEQFF,TGTGCCAGCTCACCGGGACTAGCGGGAGGCAATGAGCAGTTCTTC
16,TRBD1,TRBV5-5,TRBJ2-5,NA,CASSLQTKDRGETQYF,TGTGCCAGCAGCTTGCAGACTAAGGACAGGGGGGAGACCCAGTACTTC
12,TRBD2,TRBV2,TRBJ2-5,NA,CASARGGETQYF,TGTGCCAGCGCTCGGGGGGGGGAGACCCAGTACTTC
14,NA,TRBV7-8,TRBJ1-2,NA,CASSPTTGAYGYTF,TGTGCCAGCAGCCCTACGACGGGGGCGTATGGCTACACCTTC
15,TRBD1,TRBV18,TRBJ2-1,NA,CASSPPRTGRNEQFF,TGTGCCAGCTCACCACCGAGGACAGGGAGGAATGAGCAGTTCTTC
15,TRBD2,TRBV5-4,TRBJ2-1,NA,CASSLVREGRGEQFF,TGTGCCAGCAGCTTGGTACGGGAGGGCCGGGGTGAGCAGTTCTTC
15,TRBD1,TRBV3-1/TRBV3-2,TRBJ1-2,NA,CASSRGQSANYGYTF,TGTGCCAGCAGCCGGGGACAGTCGGCTAACTATGGCTACACCTTC
13,NA,TRBV3-1/TRBV3-2,TRBJ2-1,NA,CASSQGPYNEQFF,TGTGCCAGCAGCCAAGGCCCCTACAATGAGCAGTTCTTC
16,NA,TRBV4-2,TRBJ2-3,NA,CASSQDSRTPTGTQYF,TGTGCCAGCAGCCAAGATAGCAGAACTCCCACTGGTACGCAGTATTTT
13,NA,TRBV5-6,TRBJ2-1,NA,CASSSMVGREQFF,TGTGCCAGCAGCTCCATGGTGGGTAGGGAGCAGTTCTTC
16,NA,TRBV6-5,TRBJ1-5,NA,CASSYSGGGLNQPQHF,TGTGCCAGCAGTTACTCGGGGGGGGGCCTAAATCAGCCCCAGCATTTT
14,TRBD1,TRBV5-6,TRBJ2-1,NA,CASSLGQGVREQFF,TGTGCCAGCAGCTTGGGACAGGGTGTACGTGAGCAGTTCTTC
14,TRBD2,TRBV27,TRBJ2-7,few,CASSLGLAVYEQYF,TGTGCCAGCAGTTTAGGGCTAGCGGTCTACGAGCAGTACTTC
15,NA,TRBV28,TRBJ1-4,NA,CASSLSGTRNEKLFF,TGTGCCAGCAGTTTATCAGGCACTCGAAATGAAAAACTGTTTTTT
14,NA,TRBV9,TRBJ1-3,NA,CASSDRDRGNTIYF,TGTGCCAGCAGCGACCGGGACCGCGGAAACACCATATATTTT
13,NA,TRBV9,TRBJ1-1,NA,CASSVGSDTEAFF,TGTGCCAGCAGCGTAGGTTCAGACACTGAAGCTTTCTTT
16,TRBD1,TRBV3-1/TRBV3-2,TRBJ1-6,NA,CASSQGLGQGNSPLHF,TGTGCCAGCAGCCAAGGATTGGGACAGGGGAATTCACCCCTCCACTTT
12,NA,TRBV7-9,TRBJ2-5,NA,CASSRTTGTQYF,TGTGCCAGCAGCCGAACCACCGGGACCCAGTACTTC
14,TRBD1,TRBV2,TRBJ1-1,NA,CASRDEQGAAEAFF,TGTGCCAGCAGGGATGAACAGGGGGCAGCCGAAGCTTTCTTT
13,TRBD1,TRBV5-6,TRBJ2-7,NA,CASSTGVGYEQYF,TGTGCCAGCAGTACAGGGGTGGGCTACGAGCAGTACTTC
14,TRBD2,TRBV29-1,TRBJ2-3,NA,CSVALAGGPDTQYF,TGCAGCGTTGCACTAGCGGGAGGGCCAGATACGCAGTATTTT
17,NA,TRBV27,TRBJ1-1,once,CASNLIIDGKMNTEAFF,TGTGCCAGCAATTTGATAATCGACGGGAAGATGAACACTGAAGCTTTCTTT
15,NA,TRBV5-4,TRBJ1-2,few,CASSLIDSKYYGYTF,TGTGCCAGCAGCTTGATCGACAGTAAATACTATGGCTACACCTTC
17,TRBD2,TRBV11-2,TRBJ2-4,NA,CASSRAGGGIAKNIQYF,TGTGCCAGCAGCCGGGCGGGGGGAGGGATAGCCAAAAACATTCAGTACTTC
16,TRBD2,TRBV19,TRBJ2-1,NA,CASSIVGGGSYNEQFF,TGTGCCAGTAGTATAGTTGGCGGGGGCTCCTACAATGAGCAGTTCTTC